Sequencing of this T cell receptor beta chain was carried out in a study of blood T cell repertoires in COVID-19. Germline CDR1 reads SNHLY; CDR2 reads FYNNEI. V was pared by 10 bases and J by 0 bases, with 7 bases between. This CDR3 has 11 amino acids. Profiled with immunoSEQ multiplex PCR; TCRdb holds only in-frame clones, not every one. The sample yields roughly 67,000 clones, approximately 84% seen once. This clone was observed once. The sequencing input was peripheral blood. The sequence was collected from a man aged 45-65 years with active COVID-19. The rearrangement uses TRBV2 and TRBJ2-7; D gene unclear. CDR3 in DNA: TGTGCCACAGGTGGCTCCTACGAGCAGTACTTC. This encodes CATGGSYEQYF.